These 10 T cell receptor beta chains came from one sample sequenced in a study of blood T cell repertoires in COVID-19. Clones were sequenced by immunoSEQ multiplex PCR, and TCRdb holds only the in-frame ones, with some missing. The table includes approximately 220,000 clones, roughly nine tenths detected once. Sequences were obtained from peripheral blood. All receptors derive from a woman aged 45-59 years with acute or convalescent COVID-19.

This sequence joins TRBV19 and TRBJ1-6; 8 nucleotides agree with TRBD1. V was pared by 6 bases and J by 9 bases, with 7 bases of the junction left unmatched. The CDR3 contains 14 residues. Germline values: CDR1 LNHDA, CDR2 SQIVND (reference sequence). As DNA, the CDR3 is TGTGCCAGTAGCCCCGGACAGGGCTTTTCACCCCTCCACTTT. Its translation: CASSPGQGFSPLHF.

The gene calls are TRBV19 and TRBJ1-5; 7 positions match TRBD1. Germline trimming cut 4 bases from V and 9 bases from J; bases unmatched to any gene: 9. Germline CDR1 and CDR2: LNHDA and SQIVND (reference sequence). The CDR3 length is 14 residues. CDR3 nucleotide sequence: TGTGCCAGTAGTACCTGGACAGGACCAGCGCCCCAGCATTTT. Translated: CASSTWTGPAPQHF.

The V and J genes are TRBV6-5 and TRBJ2-5; 8 nucleotides align to TRBD2. In germline, CDR1 is MNHEY, CDR2 SVGAGI. Unmatched junction bases numbered 10, after V lost 5 bases and J lost 5 bases. This CDR3 spans 15 amino acids. This chain's CDR3 is CASSRTSWGQETQYF. In DNA, the CDR3 is TGTGCCAGCAGTCGGACTAGCTGGGGTCAGGAGACCCAGTACTTC.

The rearrangement links TRBV7-9 to TRBJ1-2; TRBD1 matches at 7 bases. CDR3 length equals 14 residues. CDR1 is SEHNR, CDR2 FQNEAQ, per germline (reference sequence). V lost 5 bases to trimming and J lost 1 base; unmatched junction nucleotides: 4. The CDR3 DNA is TGTGCCAGCAGCACCTGGGACAGTAACTATGGCTACACCTTC. Amino acid sequence: CASSTWDSNYGYTF.

The V call is TRBV30, the J call TRBJ2-2; no reliable D call. Between the trimmed V and J ends, which lost 6 bases and 8 bases, there was a span of 13 bases. The length of the CDR3 is 12 residues. Germline loops: CDR1 GTSNPN, CDR2 SVGIG (reference sequence). The CDR3 loop reads CACKQPLGELFF. The CDR3 nucleotides read TGTGCCTGTAAGCAACCGTTAGGGGAGCTGTTTTTT.

The chain combines TRBV7-2 with TRBJ2-1, with D possibly matching TRBD2 (5 bases). From germline, CDR1 is SGHTA and CDR2 FQGNSA. V was clipped by 4 bases and J by 6 bases, with 13 bases between them. The CDR3 runs to 14 residues. The CDR3, as DNA: TGTGCCAGCAGCTCGCGGGCCTTAGGCAATGAGCAGTTCTTC. This gives the protein CASSSRALGNEQFF. Drawing the rest from reference TRBV7-2 and TRBJ2-1, the complete variable domain is GAGVSQSPSNKVTEKGKDVELRCDPISGHTALYWYRQSLGQGLEFLIYFQGNSAPDKSGLPSDRFSAERTGGSVSTLTIQRTQQEDSAVYLCASSSRALGNEQFFGPGTRLTVL.

The chain links TRBV25-1 to TRBJ1-2; 9 bases align to TRBD1. With V trimmed by 8 bases and J by 3 bases, 7 bases remained unmatched. The CDR3 contains 14 residues. Germline CDR1 and CDR2: MGHDK and SYGVNS. The CDR3 DNA is TGTGCCAGCGGACGGACAGGGGTTCACTATGGCTACACCTTC. Residues: CASGRTGVHYGYTF.

The gene calls are TRBV6-5 and TRBJ1-1; D might be TRBD1 (6 bases). The CDR3 is 13 amino acids. With 9 bases removed from V and 2 bases from J, the gap between germline ends came to 13 bases. The germline gives CDR1 MNHEY, CDR2 SVGAGI. CDR3 DNA sequence: TGTGCCAGTGGGGGCCACATAAACACTGAAGCTTTCTTT. Translation: CASGGHINTEAFF.

This clone was recorded a few times. The chain has TRBV11-2 and TRBJ1-4; TRBD1 agrees at 7 bases. Germline CDR1 is SGHAT and CDR2 is FQNNGV. V was clipped by 4 bases and J by 3 bases; unmatched bases: 11. The CDR3 sequence is 17 residues long. DNA of the CDR3: TGTGCCAGCAGCTACTCGGGGAACAGGGGAGCTAATGAAAAACTGTTTTTT. Protein sequence: CASSYSGNRGANEKLFF.

This chain uses TRBV19 with TRBJ1-6; weak D call: TRBD1 (5 bases). Trimming stripped 1 base from V and 5 bases from J, with 9 bases between. Per germline, CDR1 LNHDA and CDR2 SQIVND (reference sequence). CDR3 size: 15 residues. The CDR3 protein is CASSIGGADNSPLHF. CDR3 DNA sequence: TGTGCCAGTAGTATAGGTGGGGCGGATAATTCACCCCTCCACTTT. The full variable domain, completed using reference TRBV19 and TRBJ1-6, is DGGITQSPKYLFRKEGQNVTLSCEQNLNHDAMYWYRQDPGQGLRLIYYSQIVNDFQKGDIAEGYSVSREKKESFPLTVTSAQKNPTAFYLCASSIGGADNSPLHFGNGTRLTVT.